This TCR beta chain was documented in a study of T cell responses to AZD1222 COVID-19 vaccine. CDR3 length: 15 residues. V lost 3 bases to trimming and J lost 3 bases; unmatched junction nucleotides: 4. CDR1 and CDR2 from the germline V gene are KGHSH and LQKENI. The assay was immunoSEQ multiplex PCR, and TCRdb's table has in-frame clones only and misses some. The sample lists around 130,000 clones, roughly 93% occurring once. The chain recombines TRBV18 with TRBJ1-2; TRBD1 aligns across 10 bases. The sequenced sample was peripheral blood, obtained on day 0 of AZD1222 vaccination. This clonotype originated in an adult in good health. The CDR3 protein is CASSPGTGADYGYTF. For the CDR3, the DNA is TGTGCCAGCTCACCCGGGACAGGGGCGGACTATGGCTACACCTTC.